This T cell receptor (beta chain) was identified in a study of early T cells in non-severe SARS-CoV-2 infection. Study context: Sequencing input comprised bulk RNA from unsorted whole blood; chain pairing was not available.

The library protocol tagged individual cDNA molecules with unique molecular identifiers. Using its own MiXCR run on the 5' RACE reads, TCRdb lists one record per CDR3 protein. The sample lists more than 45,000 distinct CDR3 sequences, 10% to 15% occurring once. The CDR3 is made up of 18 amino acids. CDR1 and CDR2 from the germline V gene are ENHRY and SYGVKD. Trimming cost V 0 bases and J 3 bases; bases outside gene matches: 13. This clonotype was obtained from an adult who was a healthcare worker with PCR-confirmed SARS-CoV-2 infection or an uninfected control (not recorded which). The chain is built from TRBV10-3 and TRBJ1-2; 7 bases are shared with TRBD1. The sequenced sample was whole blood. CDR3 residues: CAISESSPGQTKYYGYTF. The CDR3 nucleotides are TGTGCCATCAGTGAGTCTTCCCCGGGACAGACAAAGTACTATGGCTACACCTTC.